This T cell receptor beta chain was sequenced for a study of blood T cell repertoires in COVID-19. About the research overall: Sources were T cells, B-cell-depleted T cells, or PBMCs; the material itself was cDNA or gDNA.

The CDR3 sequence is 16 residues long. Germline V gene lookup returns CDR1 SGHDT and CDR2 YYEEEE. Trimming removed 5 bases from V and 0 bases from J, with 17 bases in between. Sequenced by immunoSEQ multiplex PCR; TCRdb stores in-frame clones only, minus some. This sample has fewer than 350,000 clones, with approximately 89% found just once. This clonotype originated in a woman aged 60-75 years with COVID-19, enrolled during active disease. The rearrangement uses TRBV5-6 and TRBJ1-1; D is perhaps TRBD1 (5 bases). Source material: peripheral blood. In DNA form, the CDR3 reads TGTGCCAGCAGATTAGCCGGGGGGTCTTTGAACACTGAAGCTTTCTTT. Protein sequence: CASRLAGGSLNTEAFF.